A single sample gave rise to the 14 T cell receptor beta chains below, sequenced in a study of T cells in Graves' hyperthyroidism and ophthalmopathy. RNA transcripts yielded amplified TCR beta CDR3 regions. Researchers ran a first-round RT-PCR on the TCR CDR3 using the HTBI primer set. From the multiplex PCR reads, TCRdb called clonotypes with MiXCR, one entry per CDR3 protein. The sample has about 59,000 distinct CDR3 sequences; under 70% are singletons. The sequencing sample was made of blood. Receptor source: a woman aged 55-69 years with Graves' ophthalmopathy.

The chain joins TRBV29-1 to TRBJ1-2; possibly TRBD1 for D (6 bases). CDR3 length: 12 residues. Germline loops: CDR1 SQVTM, CDR2 ANQGSEA. V shed 4 bases and J shed 4 bases, with 10 bases lying between them. The CDR3 bases are TGCAGCGTTGTTATAGGGGGCTATGGCTACACCTTC. Its protein is CSVVIGGYGYTF.

The chain joins TRBV7-2 to TRBJ2-7, with 16 bases identical to TRBD2. The CDR3 totals 17 residues. Germline V gives CDR1 SGHTA, CDR2 FQGNSA. The junction had 1 base not matched to a gene; V was cut back by 0 bases and J by 2 bases. The CDR3 reads CASSLAGTSGRAYEQYF. The CDR3 bases are TGTGCCAGCAGCTTAGCAGGGACTAGCGGGAGGGCCTACGAGCAGTACTTC.

V and J are TRBV7-2 and TRBJ2-7; TRBD2 matches at 9 bases. The CDR3 contains 13 residues. V gave up 4 bases and J gave up 3 bases; unmatched junction bases: 1. Germline V lookup: CDR1 SGHTA, CDR2 FQGNSA. CDR3 loop: CASSSRGGYEQYF. For the CDR3, the DNA is TGTGCCAGCAGCTCGCGGGGGGGCTACGAGCAGTACTTC.

V is TRBV15 and J is TRBJ2-7, with unresolved D. Trimming left V 3 bases short and J 6 bases short, with 12 bases between. The germline gives CDR1 LNHNV, CDR2 YYDKDF (reference sequence). This CDR3 is built from 13 residues. The CDR3 region has the DNA TGTGCCACCAGCAGGGATCTAGAGCGCGAGCAGTACTTC. Amino acids: CATSRDLEREQYF.

Ten or more counts support this clonotype. For the CDR3, the DNA is TGCGCCAGCAGCCAAGGGACAACCTCCTACAATGAGCAGTTCTTC. It codes for CASSQGTTSYNEQFF. The V gene is TRBV4-1, the J gene TRBJ2-1; maybe TRBD1 (5 bases). This CDR3 region has 15 residues. Germline V gene data show CDR1 as MGHRA and CDR2 as YSYEKL. The ends were cut back, 1 base at V and 0 bases at J, with 7 bases in the middle.

At least ten counts were recorded for this clonotype. This chain uses TRBV25-1 with TRBJ2-2; 7 bases match TRBD1. J gave up 4 bases and V 6 bases, and 8 bases lay outside the gene matches. This CDR3 is 15 amino acids long. In germline, CDR1 is MGHDK, CDR2 SYGVNS. This chain's CDR3 is CASSREGAGTGELFF. As DNA, the CDR3 is TGTGCCAGCAGCCGAGAGGGGGCGGGCACCGGGGAGCTGTTTTTT.

J is TRBJ1-6 and V is TRBV20-1, with a tentative D call TRBD1 (5 bases). The V end lost 6 bases, the J end lost 3 bases, and 18 bases lay between the germline ends. There are 16 residues in the CDR3. Per germline, CDR1 DFQATT and CDR2 SNEGSKA (reference sequence). In DNA form, the CDR3 reads TGCAGTGCGGCCGGGGCAGGCCTTCGCTATAATTCACCCCTCCACTTT. It translates to CSAAGAGLRYNSPLHF.

In this sample, this clonotype turned up many times. The V call is TRBV5-1, the J call TRBJ1-4; 12 positions match TRBD1. The CDR3 has 16 amino acids. The V gene's germline CDR1 is SGHRS and CDR2 YFSETQ. Trimming at V came to 3 bases and at J to 7 bases, leaving 7 bases not matched to a gene. For the CDR3, the DNA is TGCGCCAGCAGCTCGTCGGGACAGGGGGCCATTGAAAAACTGTTTTTT. Its protein product is CASSSSGQGAIEKLFF.

This clonotype was observed at least ten times. The CDR3 region is CSARGLGEINEQFF. The DNA for the CDR3 is TGCAGTGCTAGAGGGTTGGGAGAAATCAATGAGCAGTTCTTC. The chain combines TRBV20-1 with TRBJ2-1, with D perhaps matching TRBD2 (5 bases). V was shortened by 1 base and J by 6 bases, with 13 bases between the two germline ends. CDR3 size: 14 residues. CDR1 DFQATT and CDR2 SNEGSKA come from the germline V gene (reference sequence).

The table lists this clonotype with many counts. The rearrangement links TRBV6-1 to TRBJ2-7; 11 bases are a match to TRBD2. After removal of 2 bases from V and 2 bases from J, the junction contained 5 bases not matched to a gene. There are 16 residues in the CDR3. The germline V gene has CDR1 MNHNS and CDR2 SASEGT. The CDR3 DNA reads TGTGCCAGCAGTGAACCCGCTAGCGGGGGGACCTACGAGCAGTACTTC. Protein sequence: CASSEPASGGTYEQYF.

Concerning this clonotype: At one of its ends the junction is not consistent with the germline gene, which may arise from a read error. The chain couples TRBV6-1 to TRBJ2-1, with D possibly called TRBD1 or TRBD2 (6 bases each). This CDR3 spans 15 amino acids. CDR1 and CDR2 from the germline V gene are MNHNS and SASEGT. The CDR3 DNA follows: TGTGCCAGCATTAGCAGGAGGGGGTACTGCAATGGGCAGTTCTTC. This gives the protein CASISRRGYCNGQFF.

This chain connects TRBV29-1 to TRBJ1-3; unclear D gene. From germline, CDR1 is SQVTM and CDR2 ANQGSEA. The CDR3 covers 15 residues. V was cut by 6 bases and J by 1 base, with 16 bases left in between. The CDR3 is CSVARKGISGNTIYF. The CDR3 DNA reads as TGCAGCGTCGCCCGGAAGGGTATATCTGGAAACACCATATATTTT.

The count of this clonotype is one. The V gene is TRBV2, the J gene TRBJ2-2, with D possibly being TRBD2 (6 bases). V was pared by 6 bases and J by 5 bases, with 16 bases between. The length of the CDR3 is 15 residues. From germline, CDR1 is SNHLY and CDR2 FYNNEI. CDR3 amino acids: CASRVEGGGTGELFF. CDR3 nucleotide sequence: TGTGCCAGCAGAGTGGAGGGAGGCGGGACCGGGGAGCTGTTTTTT.

This clonotype was counted many times. CDR3 DNA: TGTGCCAGCAGCTTGAGTCCCGGGTCTTATGGCTACACCTTC. It yields the protein CASSLSPGSYGYTF. The rearrangement joins TRBV7-8 to TRBJ1-2; D gene unclear. CDR3 length: 14 amino acids. The germline V and J ends were trimmed by 3 bases and 5 bases, with 13 bases remaining between them. CDR1 and CDR2 (germline): SGHVS, FQNEAQ.